This T cell receptor (beta chain) emerged from a study of blood T cell repertoires in COVID-19. Sequencing used immunoSEQ multiplex PCR; TCRdb keeps in-frame clones, though not all of them. The sample lists some 300,000 clones; around 89% were seen once. This CDR3 has 13 residues. Germline-derived CDR1 and CDR2 are SGHTA and FQGNSA. Between the trimmed V and J ends, which lost 0 bases and 12 bases, there was a span of 11 bases. The V gene is TRBV7-2, the J gene TRBJ2-2; the D gene is possibly TRBD2 (5 bases). Sequencing was performed on peripheral blood. The source of this sequence is a woman under 40 who had recovered from COVID-19. Here the CDR3 reads CASSLAGVGKLFF. CDR3 sequence (DNA): TGTGCCAGCAGCTTAGCGGGAGTGGGGAAGCTGTTTTTT. Filled out from reference TRBV7-2 and TRBJ2-2, the complete variable domain reads GAGVSQSPSNKVTEKGKDVELRCDPISGHTALYWYRQSLGQGLEFLIYFQGNSAPDKSGLPSDRFSAERTGGSVSTLTIQRTQQEDSAVYLCASSLAGVGKLFFGEGSRLTVL.